This T cell receptor (beta chain) was captured in a study of tumor-infiltrating lymphocytes in localized non-small cell lung cancer. With 4 bases clipped from V and 2 bases from J, the junction kept 7 bases outside the gene matches. The CDR3 extends over 14 amino acids. Germline loops: CDR1 GTSNPN, CDR2 SVGIG (reference sequence). Assay used: immunoSEQ multiplex PCR; TCRdb lists only in-frame clones, some missing. The sample shows 10,000 to 13,000 clones, around 60% of them seen only once. The sample consisted of lung tumor tissue. The clonotype originates from a human donor with non-small cell lung cancer. The genes are TRBV30 and TRBJ2-7, with 8 bases identical to TRBD1. The CDR3 bases are TGTGCCTGGAATGCCGGGACAGGCACCTACGAGCAGTACTTC. The encoded protein is CAWNAGTGTYEQYF. Full variable domain (missing parts from reference TRBV30 and TRBJ2-7): SQTIHQWPATLVQPVGSPLSLECTVEGTSNPNLYWYRQAAGRGLQLLFYSVGIGQISSEVPQNLSASRPQDRQFILSSKKLLLSDSGFYLCAWNAGTGTYEQYFGPGTRLTVT.